The 14 T cell receptor beta chains listed next were all sequenced from one sample in a study of shared clonotypes between healthy human individuals. Positively selected for CCR7, the CD45RO-negative cells used as naive CD8 cells excluded terminally differentiated effector memory CD45RA+ cells. Profiling relied on immunoSEQ multiplex PCR, and the TCRdb table lists in-frame clones only, not all of them. The sample has around 1.9 million clones; just over 90% are singletons. Material: naive CD8+ T cells from PBMCs. These receptors were obtained from a young man in good health. Some clones in this sample may be carry-over from other donors' samples.

The rearrangement uses TRBV4-3 and TRBJ1-1; weak D call: TRBD1 (5 bases). Germline lookup yields CDR1 LGHNA and CDR2 YSLEER. With 0 bases removed from V and 7 bases from J, the gap between germline ends came to 15 bases. The CDR3 runs to 15 residues. The CDR3 here is CASSQDPRVSSEAFF. For the CDR3, the DNA is TGCGCCAGCAGCCAAGATCCCAGGGTCTCAAGTGAAGCTTTCTTT.

The rearrangement joins TRBV13 to TRBJ1-2, with 9 positions matching TRBD1. V dropped 5 bases and J dropped 4; count of bases not matched to a gene: 5. This CDR3 is 14 amino acids long. Germline V gives CDR1 PRHDT, CDR2 FYEKMQ (reference sequence). This CDR3 reads CASSADRGSYGYTF. CDR3 nucleotides: TGTGCCAGCAGCGCCGACAGGGGGAGCTATGGCTACACCTTC.

The chain couples TRBV7-9 to TRBJ2-7; possibly TRBD1 for D (6 bases). The CDR3 runs 13 residues. In germline, CDR1 is SEHNR, CDR2 FQNEAQ (reference sequence). The V end lost 8 bases, the J end lost 6 bases, and 17 bases lay between the germline ends. Written as DNA, the CDR3 is TGTGCCAGCCGGGCCCCAGGGGCTACCGAGCAGTACTTC. It translates to CASRAPGATEQYF. The full variable domain, with the rest looked up from reference TRBV7-9 and TRBJ2-7, is DTGVSQNPRHKITKRGQNVTFRCDPISEHNRLYWYRQTLGQGPEFLTYFQNEAQLEKSRLLSDRFSAERPKGSFSTLEIQRTEQGDSAMYLCASRAPGATEQYFGPGTRLTVT.

This chain links TRBV11-2 with TRBJ2-7; D is uncertain. Trimming left V 2 bases short and J 2 bases short, with 25 bases between. Germline CDR1 SGHAT, CDR2 FQNNGV. The CDR3 has 19 residues. As DNA, the CDR3 is TGTGCCAGCAGCTTATCCAACCGACCGGCCCCGTTTCATCCCTACGAGCAGTACTTC. Amino acid sequence: CASSLSNRPAPFHPYEQYF.

The rearrangement joins TRBV28 to TRBJ1-5, with unresolved D. The germline V and J ends were trimmed by 6 bases and 3 bases, with 9 bases remaining between them. CDR1 is MDHEN and CDR2 is SYDVKM in the germline V gene. There are 13 residues in the CDR3. The CDR3 loop reads CASSPTPNQPQHF. CDR3 nucleotide sequence: TGTGCCAGCAGCCCTACACCCAATCAGCCCCAGCATTTT.

The V gene is TRBV4-1, the J gene TRBJ2-1; D gene ambiguous. Germline V gives CDR1 MGHRA, CDR2 YSYEKL. The CDR3 sequence is 15 residues long. Between the trimmed V and J ends, which lost 5 bases and 3 bases, there was a span of 14 bases. The CDR3 is CASSTGPQVYNEQFF. For the CDR3, the DNA is TGCGCCAGCAGCACGGGTCCGCAGGTCTACAATGAGCAGTTCTTC.

This chain uses TRBV11-2 with TRBJ2-7, with D unclear. The length of the CDR3 is 13 residues. Between the trimmed V and J ends, which lost 0 bases and 4 bases, there was a span of 7 bases. The germline V gene has CDR1 SGHAT and CDR2 FQNNGV. The CDR3 region is CASSLDQAYEQYF. The CDR3 region has the DNA TGTGCCAGCAGCTTAGATCAGGCTTACGAGCAGTACTTC.

This chain joins TRBV7-9 and TRBJ2-2, with D hard to call. The V and J ends lost 4 bases and 7 bases respectively, with 10 bases between them. CDR3 length: 13 residues. Germline V gives CDR1 SEHNR, CDR2 FQNEAQ (reference sequence). CDR3: CASSSPNLGELFF. In DNA, the CDR3 is TGTGCCAGCAGCTCCCCTAATCTCGGGGAGCTGTTTTTT.

The rearrangement uses TRBV4-3 and TRBJ2-7, with D perhaps TRBD2 (5 bases). CDR1 and CDR2 (germline): LGHNA, YSLEER. The CDR3 runs 14 residues. Trimming left V 4 bases short and J 3 bases short, with 13 bases between. CDR3 coding DNA: TGCGCCAGCAGCCCAGAGGGCACAGACTACGAGCAGTACTTC. Its protein product is CASSPEGTDYEQYF.

On this clone itself: Within the sample, other DNA sequences also encode this same CDR3. This chain connects TRBV5-4 to TRBJ2-7; 7 nucleotides agree with TRBD2. The CDR3 totals 15 residues. After removal of 1 base from V and 2 bases from J, the junction contained 6 bases not matched to a gene. Per the germline V gene, CDR1 is SGHNT and CDR2 is YYREEE (reference sequence). CDR3: CASSLRRELPYEQYF. The CDR3 coding sequence is TGTGCCAGCAGCTTGAGGCGGGAGCTCCCCTACGAGCAGTACTTC.

The chain links TRBV7-8 to TRBJ2-1; D remains unclear. This CDR3 has 13 amino acids. Germline-derived CDR1 and CDR2 are SGHVS and FQNEAQ. V shed 5 bases and J shed 12 bases, with 17 bases lying between them. This CDR3 is CASSRVGWDGQFF. CDR3 nucleotides: TGTGCCAGCAGCCGAGTAGGGTGGGATGGGCAGTTCTTC.

The chain couples TRBV9 to TRBJ2-1, with 8 bases aligning to TRBD2. The junction had 9 bases not matched to a gene; V was cut back by 4 bases and J by 6 bases. CDR1 is SGDLS and CDR2 is YYNGEE in the germline V gene. The CDR3 length is 15 residues. Written as DNA, the CDR3 is TGTGCCAGCAGCCCCCCCCCGGGAGGGCCCAATGAGCAGTTCTTC. Amino acid sequence: CASSPPPGGPNEQFF.

The rearrangement joins TRBV7-9 to TRBJ2-7; TRBD1 agrees at 8 bases. The germline V gene encodes CDR1 SEHNR and CDR2 FQNEAQ (reference sequence). With 3 bases clipped from V and 3 bases from J, the junction kept 4 bases outside the gene matches. The CDR3 loop spans 14 amino acids. The CDR3 sequence is CASSFVGQDYEQYF. CDR3 sequence (DNA): TGTGCCAGCAGCTTCGTGGGACAGGACTACGAGCAGTACTTC.

V usage is TRBV19 and J usage is TRBJ1-5; 8 nucleotides line up with TRBD1. The germline CDR1 and CDR2 sequences are LNHDA and SQIVND (reference sequence). The CDR3 runs 20 residues. V lost 6 bases to trimming and J lost 4 bases; unmatched junction nucleotides: 23. The CDR3 coding sequence is TGTGCCAGTAGCCCTCCTTTGGACAGGGTTGAGGGGGCACCTAATCAGCCCCAGCATTTT. The encoded protein is CASSPPLDRVEGAPNQPQHF.